One and the same sample provided the 3 T cell receptor beta chains below, sequenced in a study of T cells in tumors after PD-1 blockade. Clones were read by immunoSEQ multiplex PCR, and TCRdb kept only the in-frame ones, dropping some. The sample lists about 33,000 clones; roughly 73% were seen once. The sample here was PBMCs, taken before anti-PD-1 treatment. The receptors were gathered from a human donor with basal cell carcinoma.

This clone came up a few times. The genes are TRBV9 and TRBJ1-4; D remains unclear. Germline V gene sequence: CDR1 SGDLS, CDR2 YYNGEE. Trimming took off 2 bases at V and 0 bases at J, with 11 bases between the two ends. The length of the CDR3 is 16 residues. The CDR3 DNA follows: TGTGCCAGCAGCGTTTCCGGGTCTGCAACTAATGAAAAACTGTTTTTT. It yields the protein CASSVSGSATNEKLFF.

Comment on this clone: The same CDR3 arises from other DNA sequences in this sample as well. The chain recombines TRBV5-4 with TRBJ2-3; D is possibly TRBD1 (6 bases). The V gene lost 0 bases and the J gene lost 3 bases, with 11 bases spanning the gap. Germline V gives CDR1 SGHNT, CDR2 YYREEE (reference sequence). This CDR3 is 15 amino acids long. CDR3: CASSLGGGGTDTQYF. CDR3 DNA: TGTGCCAGCAGCTTGGGAGGGGGTGGGACAGATACGCAGTATTTT.

The chain recombines TRBV3-1 (or the pseudogene TRBV3-2) with TRBJ2-2; D remains ambiguous. V lost 2 bases, J lost 7 bases, and 23 bases lay in between. Germline CDR1 LGHDT, CDR2 YNNKEL (reference sequence). The CDR3 runs 18 residues. The DNA of the CDR3 is TGTGCCAGCAGCCAATACCTTCGGCCTCCCGCGCTTGGCGGGGAGCTGTTTTTT. Its translation is CASSQYLRPPALGGELFF.